This T cell receptor beta chain was documented in a study of CD4 T cells in relation to SARS-CoV-2 and coronaviruses. Study-wide findings and caveats: No crossreactivity against non-spike viral proteins was tested here.

CD4+ T cells from unexposed donors were obtained before the COVID-19 pandemic (2011-2018). CD4+ T cells were isolated from the cells after around eleven days of culture. Details on this clone: Its antigen is not identified.

The CDR3 covers 15 residues. The ends lost 5 bases at V and 4 bases at J; junction bases unmatched: 2. Per the germline V gene, CDR1 is KGHDR and CDR2 is SFDVKD. Repertoires were generated with immunoSEQ multiplex PCR, while TCRdb's copy carries only in-frame clones and drops some. The sample has 15,000 to 20,000 clones, around 78% seen once. The sequenced sample was CD4+ T cells from PBMCs, cultured in vitro. The chain carries TRBV24-1 and TRBJ2-3; 13 bases agree with TRBD2. The receptor was derived from a human donor in good health. Here the CDR3 reads CATSGTSGRPDTQYF. The CDR3 nucleotides read TGTGCCACCAGTGGGACTAGCGGGAGACCAGATACGCAGTATTTT.